The rows below give T cell receptor beta chains drawn from one sample of a study of blood T cell repertoires in COVID-19. TCRdb's table, derived via immunoSEQ multiplex PCR, lists solely in-frame clones and lacks some. The sample carries 200,000 to 250,000 clones, around 80% recorded once. Specimen: peripheral blood. These receptor sequences come from a woman of 80 years or more with acute or convalescent COVID-19. Both conserved end residues are part of each CDR3. D genes are given only for firm matches. Clone size is stated in some rows and not others, as once, few, many or a class when expanded.

once,TRBV5-5,.,TRBJ2-7,CASSPWAGYEQYF,TGTGCCAGCAGCCCCTGGGCTGGCTACGAGCAGTACTTC
.,TRBV18,TRBD1,TRBJ1-5,CASSPGQQNQPQHF,TGTGCCAGCTCACCGGGACAGCAAAATCAGCCCCAGCATTTT
.,TRBV5-1,TRBD2,TRBJ2-1,CASSFTASGNNEQFF,TGCGCCAGCAGCTTCACAGCGAGCGGGAACAATGAGCAGTTCTTC
.,TRBV10-3,TRBD1,TRBJ1-1,CAVRDRPMNTEAFF,TGTGCCGTACGGGACAGGCCCATGAACACTGAAGCTTTCTTT
few,TRBV5-6,.,TRBJ2-7,CASSSEGAPYEQYF,TGTGCCAGCAGCTCGGAAGGGGCACCCTACGAGCAGTACTTC
.,TRBV27,.,TRBJ1-1,CASRDSPNTEAFF,TGTGCCAGTCGGGACTCCCCGAACACTGAAGCTTTCTTT
.,TRBV11-2,.,TRBJ2-1,CASSLGTPWDEQFF,TGTGCCAGCAGCTTAGGGACTCCATGGGATGAGCAGTTCTTC
.,TRBV7-2,.,TRBJ2-7,CASSLTRDTYEQYF,TGTGCCAGCAGCCTCACCCGGGACACCTACGAGCAGTACTTC
.,TRBV12-3/TRBV12-4,TRBD1,TRBJ1-2,CASSLQGAYGYTF,TGTGCCAGCAGTTTACAGGGGGCCTATGGCTACACCTTC
.,TRBV19,TRBD2,TRBJ2-3,CATTSGSSTDTQYF,TGTGCTACCACTAGCGGGAGTAGCACAGATACGCAGTATTTT
.,TRBV18,TRBD2,TRBJ2-3,CASSPKASGFTDTQYF,TGTGCCAGCTCACCAAAGGCTAGCGGGTTCACAGATACGCAGTATTTT
.,TRBV4-1,.,TRBJ2-2,CASSRYPIAGPGELFF,TGCGCCAGCAGCCGATACCCAATAGCAGGGCCCGGGGAGCTGTTTTTT
.,TRBV4-2,.,TRBJ2-5,CASSPPGQETQYF,TGTGCCAGCAGCCCCCCGGGCCAAGAGACCCAGTACTTC
.,TRBV4-3,.,TRBJ1-4,CASSLYRDPNEKLFF,TGCGCCAGCAGCCTGTACAGGGATCCTAATGAAAAACTGTTTTTT
.,TRBV18,TRBD2,TRBJ2-7,CASSPTSERRAGGHEQYF,TGTGCCAGCTCACCAACGTCGGAGCGGCGGGCGGGGGGGCATGAGCAGTACTTC
.,TRBV5-4,TRBD2,TRBJ2-2,CASSLVAGNTGELFF,TGTGCCAGCAGCTTAGTAGCGGGGAACACCGGGGAGCTGTTTTTT
.,TRBV27,.,TRBJ1-3,CASSSFSGNTIYF,TGTGCCAGCAGTTCCTTCTCTGGAAACACCATATATTTT
.,TRBV3-1/TRBV3-2,.,TRBJ1-5,CASSPARGYQPQHF,TGTGCCAGCAGCCCCGCCCGGGGGTATCAGCCCCAGCATTTT
.,TRBV9,.,TRBJ2-3,CASSPTSGLLTSTDTQYF,TGTGCCAGCAGCCCCACCAGCGGCCTACTCACTAGCACAGATACGCAGTATTTT
.,TRBV19,TRBD1,TRBJ2-3,CASSIALGQGADTQYF,TGTGCCAGTAGTATAGCTCTGGGGCAGGGGGCAGATACGCAGTATTTT